This T cell receptor beta chain originates from a study of CD8 T cells in ankylosing spondylitis. Study-wide points: Earlier studies detected some motif variants in reactive arthritis synovial fluid and blood. Ankylosing spondylitis blood appeared to carry a characteristic TCR beta motif of roughly eight highly homologous variants.

This clonotype turned up a few times. Its target is unknown. The CDR3 contains 14 residues. Unmatched junction bases numbered 3, after V lost 5 bases and J lost 6 bases. Germline V lookup: CDR1 SGHTA, CDR2 FQGTGA. Making use of molecular barcodes, quantitative 5'-RACE generated TCR beta libraries. TCRdb recomputed calls from the 5' RACE reads with MiXCR, one row per CDR3 protein. The profile shows more than 600,000 distinct CDR3 sequences, around 20% of them singletons. The clonotype comes from a male donor with ankylosing spondylitis. This chain joins TRBV7-3 and TRBJ2-3; 12 bases align to TRBD2. The sequencing input was blood, either unsorted or a sorted T cell fraction (not recorded which). The CDR3 here is CASSRLAGVDTQYF. The DNA of the CDR3 is TGTGCCAGCAGCCGACTAGCGGGGGTGGATACGCAGTATTTT.